Listed below are T cell receptor beta chains from one sample, sequenced in a study of cytomegalovirus exposure and HLA in healthy donors. Using immunoSEQ multiplex PCR, the repertoire was profiled, and TCRdb retains in-frame clones only, with some absent. The sample has 100,000 to 130,000 clones, roughly 72% seen once; the top ten hold about 8%. Sequenced input: PBMCs. These TCRs come from a man aged 30-40 years in good health and CMV-seronegative. CDR3s include the opening cysteine and the closing phenylalanine or tryptophan. The order of the fields is clone size, J gene, V gene, D gene, CDR3 DNA, CDR3 protein. A D gene is named only where the DNA matches it firmly. The size entry is marked missing in some rows and otherwise reads once, few, many or a size class.

few TRBJ2-1 TRBV11-1 NA TGTGCCAGCAGCCTAACCTCGGGCTCCTACAATGAGCAGTTCTTC CASSLTSGSYNEQFF
NA TRBJ2-3 TRBV6-1 NA TGTGCCAGCATCAGGGAAGATACGCAGTATTTT CASIREDTQYF
NA TRBJ2-1 TRBV4-1 TRBD2 TGCGCCAGCAGCCAAAGGGGGACTAGTGAATCGGGTGAGCAGTTCTTC CASSQRGTSESGEQFF
few TRBJ2-5 TRBV6-1 NA TGTGCCAGCAGTGACCAAAGGAGTGGGCAGTACTTC CASSDQRSGQYF
NA TRBJ1-1 TRBV29-1 TRBD1 TGCAGCGTCCCTACAGGGGGCAGTTGGGACACTGAAGCTTTCTTT CSVPTGGSWDTEAFF
NA TRBJ1-2 TRBV7-9 TRBD1 TGTGCCAGCAGCTTAGAGGCGGGAGGGGGCTTGAACTATGGCTACACCTTC CASSLEAGGGLNYGYTF
once TRBJ2-4 TRBV28 TRBD1 TGTGCCAGCAGTTTCGACAGGGGGCGCGGAAACATTCAGTACTTC CASSFDRGRGNIQYF
NA TRBJ2-5 TRBV9 TRBD2 TGTGCCAGCAGCGTAGGTGCGGGACTACAAGAGACCCAGTACTTC CASSVGAGLQETQYF
NA TRBJ2-1 TRBV7-2 NA TGTGCCAGCAGCTTTGGTCCTATCCTAAACAATGAGCAGTTCTTC CASSFGPILNNEQFF
medium-sized TRBJ2-1 TRBV19 TRBD2 TGTGCCAGTAGTGTAACTAGCGGGAGTATGGATGAGCAGTTCTTC CASSVTSGSMDEQFF
NA TRBJ1-2 TRBV4-2 NA TGTGCCAGCAGCCAAGATGTGGTAGGGGCGAATACTATGTGCTACACCTTC CASSQDVVGANTMCYTF
once TRBJ1-1 TRBV18 NA TGTGCCAGCTCACCCGGCGGGCGTACGAGCATGAACACTGAAGCTTTCTTT CASSPGGRTSMNTEAFF
few TRBJ2-7 TRBV27 TRBD1 TGTGCCAGCAGTCAGGGACAGGGGACCCTCGAGCAGTACTTC CASSQGQGTLEQYF
NA TRBJ2-7 TRBV25-1 NA TGTGCCAGCACCAAGCAAACAGGGTTCGAGCAGTACTTC CASTKQTGFEQYF
NA TRBJ1-1 TRBV6-5 TRBD1 TGTGCCAGCAGTAGCTCCGGGACAGGGAACACTGAAGCTTTCTTT CASSSSGTGNTEAFF
NA TRBJ1-4 TRBV19 NA TGTGCCAGTACACAACGGGGAGGAGAAGGTAATGAAAAACTGTTTTTT CASTQRGGEGNEKLFF
NA TRBJ1-3 TRBV7-6 TRBD1 TGTGCCAGCAGCTTAGCGCCAGGGACAGATGGAAACACCATATATTTT CASSLAPGTDGNTIYF
few TRBJ2-5 TRBV30 TRBD1 TGTGCCTGGAGTACAGGGGGCGGTGAGACCCAGTACTTC CAWSTGGGETQYF
NA TRBJ2-7 TRBV15 TRBD2 TGTGCCACCAGCAGACCTAATACCGGGACTAACTCCTACGAGCAGTACTTC CATSRPNTGTNSYEQYF
NA TRBJ2-7 TRBV11-2 TRBD1 TGTGCCAGCAGCCGTCAGGGGGTCGAGCAGTACTTC CASSRQGVEQYF
few TRBJ1-5 TRBV7-9 NA TGTTCCAGCAGCTTAGCGGAGGGGCCCCAGCATTTT CSSSLAEGPQHF
NA TRBJ1-4 TRBV9 NA TGTGCCAGCAGCGTTGCCAGGGGCCCTGGGGAAAAACTGTTTTTT CASSVARGPGEKLFF
NA TRBJ2-7 TRBV2 TRBD1 TGTGCCAGCAGTGAAATGGGGGGACAGGCCTACGAGCAGTACTTC CASSEMGGQAYEQYF
NA TRBJ2-5 TRBV5-1 TRBD1 TGCGCCAGCAGCCCGGACAGGGCCCAAGAGACCCAGTACTTC CASSPDRAQETQYF
once TRBJ2-1 TRBV9 TRBD1 TGTGCCAGCAGCGTAGAGGGACAGTCCTACAATGAGCAGTTCTTC CASSVEGQSYNEQFF
NA TRBJ2-5 TRBV9 TRBD1 TGTGCCAGCAGCGTAGGTCCAGGGGGAGAGACCCAGTACTTC CASSVGPGGETQYF
NA TRBJ2-4 TRBV5-1 TRBD2 TGCGCCAGCAGCACGGGACTAGATAGGGCCAAAAACATTCAGTACTTC CASSTGLDRAKNIQYF
few TRBJ2-3 TRBV7-3 TRBD2 TGTGCCAGCAGTTACACGGGGGGGGTCACAGATACGCAGTATTTT CASSYTGGVTDTQYF
NA TRBJ2-4 TRBV11-2 NA TGTGCCAGCAGCGTCCCGGGATTAGCCAAAAACATTCAGTACTTC CASSVPGLAKNIQYF
NA TRBJ2-3 TRBV5-4 TRBD2 TGTGCCAGCAGCTTGGCTGCTAGCGGGGGATATGCAGATACGCAGTATTTT CASSLAASGGYADTQYF
NA TRBJ2-1 TRBV18 TRBD1 TGTGCCAGCTCACAACTGACAGGGGGCTACGATGAGCAGTTCTTC CASSQLTGGYDEQFF
NA TRBJ1-6 TRBV30 TRBD1 TGTGCCTGGACCCCAGACAGGGTATCGGGATATAATTCACCCCTCCACTTT CAWTPDRVSGYNSPLHF
few TRBJ2-7 TRBV9 NA TGTGCCAGCAGCCCCACTGACCACTACTACGAGCAGTACTTC CASSPTDHYYEQYF
NA TRBJ2-7 TRBV4-1 NA TGCGCCAGCAGCCCCCGCCTCCGGGACATCACCTACGAGCAGTACTTC CASSPRLRDITYEQYF
NA TRBJ2-1 TRBV25-1 NA TGTGCCAGCAGCCGGAATGAGCAGTTCTTC CASSRNEQFF
NA TRBJ2-7 TRBV28 TRBD1 TGTGCCAGCAGGTCCGGGACAGGGCGAGGGCGGCACGAGCAGTACTTC CASRSGTGRGRHEQYF
once TRBJ2-7 TRBV4-1 TRBD1 TGCGCCAGCAGCCACGATCGGGACAGGGTCTACGAGCAGTACTTC CASSHDRDRVYEQYF
few TRBJ2-7 TRBV28 NA TGTGCCAGCAGCCAGACACATAAAATCGAGCAGTACTTC CASSQTHKIEQYF
once TRBJ2-1 TRBV5-1 NA TGCGCCAGCAGCACCCAACAGGGACGTGAGCAGTTCTTC CASSTQQGREQFF
NA TRBJ2-3 TRBV30 TRBD1 TGTGCCTGGAGTGGACAGGGAACAGATACGCAGTATTTT CAWSGQGTDTQYF
NA TRBJ1-4 TRBV29-1 TRBD1 TGCAGCGTCACGAGGACAGGGGGTTATGAAAAACTGTTTTTT CSVTRTGGYEKLFF
NA TRBJ2-1 TRBV9 TRBD1 TGTGCCAGCTCGAGAGGGGACAGGGGCTCCAATGAGCAGTTCTTC CASSRGDRGSNEQFF
NA TRBJ2-7 TRBV7-9 TRBD1 TGTGCCAGCAGCTTAGCGCCCACAGGGGCTGGTTCCTACGAGCAGTACTTC CASSLAPTGAGSYEQYF
few TRBJ2-3 TRBV5-1 TRBD2 TGCGCCAGCAGCTTGGCCGCGGCGGGGGGGCGGGGAGCCCCTAGCACAGATACGCAGTATTTT CASSLAAAGGRGAPSTDTQYF
NA TRBJ1-4 TRBV11-2 NA TGTGCCAGCAGCTTAGCGATGTGGGGGAGGGATGAAAAACTGTTTTTT CASSLAMWGRDEKLFF
NA TRBJ1-1 TRBV6-1 TRBD1 TGTGCCAGCAGTGAAGACCCCGGGACAGGGAACACTGAAGCTTTCTTT CASSEDPGTGNTEAFF
few TRBJ2-3 TRBV7-8 NA TGTGCCAGCAGCTTAGAAGGCAGGGGAAGCACAGATACGCAGTATTTT CASSLEGRGSTDTQYF
NA TRBJ2-3 TRBV19 TRBD2 TGTGCCAGTAGTTCAATGACTAGCGGCCGGGCAGATACGCAGTATTTT CASSSMTSGRADTQYF
NA TRBJ2-2 TRBV6-4 TRBD1 TGTGCCAGCAGCCGGGACAGGGGGTTGGCCGGGGAGCTGTTTTTT CASSRDRGLAGELFF
NA TRBJ1-1 TRBV10-2 NA TGCGCCAGCAGAATACAGGGCGGAGGAACTGAAGCTTTCTTT CASRIQGGGTEAFF
few TRBJ2-1 TRBV27 TRBD1 TGTGCCAGCAGTTTCTCGACAGGGAGCTCCTACAATGAGCAGTTCTTC CASSFSTGSSYNEQFF
NA TRBJ2-7 TRBV30 TRBD1 TGTGCCTGGAGCGGACAGGGTGGCGAGCAGTACTTC CAWSGQGGEQYF
NA TRBJ2-1 TRBV6-5 TRBD2 TGTGCCAGCAGTTACTCCTCAGCGGGACCCTACAATGAGCAGTTCTTC CASSYSSAGPYNEQFF
NA TRBJ1-5 TRBV10-2 NA TGCGCCAGCAGCAAGGACACAATGGCAAATCAGCCCCAGCATTTT CASSKDTMANQPQHF
NA TRBJ1-1 TRBV10-3 NA TGTGCCATCAGTGAGTCGGGGGGGGCCAGGGACACTGAAGCTTTCTTT CAISESGGARDTEAFF
NA TRBJ2-5 TRBV19 NA TGTGCCAGTAGTATAGATAGTGGGGCTGGAGAGACCCAGTACTTC CASSIDSGAGETQYF
NA TRBJ2-7 TRBV5-1 TRBD1 TGCGCCAGCAGCTTGAGGCAGGGGGCGCGAGAGCAGTACTTC CASSLRQGAREQYF